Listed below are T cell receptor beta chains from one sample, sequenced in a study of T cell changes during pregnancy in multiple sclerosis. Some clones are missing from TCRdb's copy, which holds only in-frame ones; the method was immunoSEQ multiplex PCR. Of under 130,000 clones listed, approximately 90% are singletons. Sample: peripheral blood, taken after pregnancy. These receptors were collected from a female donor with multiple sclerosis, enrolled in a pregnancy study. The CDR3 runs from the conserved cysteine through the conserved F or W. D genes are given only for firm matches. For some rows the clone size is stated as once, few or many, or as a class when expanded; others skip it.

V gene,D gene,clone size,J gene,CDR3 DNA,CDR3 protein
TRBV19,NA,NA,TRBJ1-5,TGTGCCAGTAGTGTGGGACATCAACAGCCCCAGCATTTT,CASSVGHQQPQHF
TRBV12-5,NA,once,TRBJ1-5,TGTGCTAGTGGTTTGGAGACAGGTAGCAATCAGCCCCAGCATTTT,CASGLETGSNQPQHF
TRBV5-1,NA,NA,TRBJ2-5,TGCGCCAGCAGCTTGGCTAGCGACGCAGAGACCCAGTACTTC,CASSLASDAETQYF
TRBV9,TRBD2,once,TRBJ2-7,TGTGCCAGCAGCGTAGAAGCGGGGGGGCACTACGAGCAGTACTTC,CASSVEAGGHYEQYF
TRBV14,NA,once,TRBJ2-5,TGTGCCAGCAGCCAAGGGAGTGCAGGGTCTTACCAAGAGACCCAGTACTTC,CASSQGSAGSYQETQYF
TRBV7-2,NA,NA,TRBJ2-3,TGTGCCAGCAGCTTAGACGTTGGTCCTAGCGGCACAGATACGCAGTATTTT,CASSLDVGPSGTDTQYF
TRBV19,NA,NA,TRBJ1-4,TGTGCCACCCATCCAGGGGTAGATGAAAAACTGTTTTTT,CATHPGVDEKLFF
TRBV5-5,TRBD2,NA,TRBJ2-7,TGTGCCAGCAGCTTGGAGCGGGGGGTCTACGAGCAGTACTTC,CASSLERGVYEQYF
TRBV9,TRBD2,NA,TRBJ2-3,TGTGCCAGCAGCGTAGGAGTCGGGGGGGGCGCAGATACGCAGTATTTT,CASSVGVGGGADTQYF
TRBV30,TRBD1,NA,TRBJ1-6,TGTGCCTGGAGTGCACAGGGGAGTTCACCCCTCCACTTT,CAWSAQGSSPLHF
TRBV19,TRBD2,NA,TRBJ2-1,TGTGCCAGTAGGCCCACTAGCGGGGGACACTACAATGAGCAGTTCTTC,CASRPTSGGHYNEQFF
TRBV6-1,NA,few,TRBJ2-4,TGTGCCAGCAGTGCCGGACTTTGGCCACAGACCAAAAACATTCAGTACTTC,CASSAGLWPQTKNIQYF
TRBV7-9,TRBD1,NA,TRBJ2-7,TGTGCCAGCAGCTCGCCACAGACAGGGAACCCCTACGAGCAGTACTTC,CASSSPQTGNPYEQYF
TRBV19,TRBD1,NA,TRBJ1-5,TGTGCCAGTAGGGATTGGGACAGGAATCAGCCCCAGCATTTT,CASRDWDRNQPQHF
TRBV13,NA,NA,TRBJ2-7,TGTGCCAGCAGCTTGGGGCAGGGTAAGAACGAGCAGTACTTC,CASSLGQGKNEQYF
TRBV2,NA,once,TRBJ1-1,TGTGCCAGCAGTGAAGTGAGGACTGAAGCTTTCTTT,CASSEVRTEAFF
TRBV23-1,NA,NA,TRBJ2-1,TGCGCCAGCAAAAATCGGACAGTCGCAACCTACAATGAGCAGTTCTTC,CASKNRTVATYNEQFF
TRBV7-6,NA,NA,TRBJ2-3,TGTGCCAGCAGCTTATTGGGGGCCGAGGATACGCAGTATTTT,CASSLLGAEDTQYF
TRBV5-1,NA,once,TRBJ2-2,TGCGCCAGCAGCACCCCAGCGCCCACCGGGGAGCTGTTTTTT,CASSTPAPTGELFF
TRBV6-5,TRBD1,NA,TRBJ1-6,TGTGCCAGCAGTTCGACCTCCGGGACAGTTAATTCACCCCTCCACTTT,CASSSTSGTVNSPLHF
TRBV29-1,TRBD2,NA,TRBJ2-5,TGCAGCGTGAGCGCTGCTAGCGGGGGGCAAGAGACCCAGTACTTC,CSVSAASGGQETQYF
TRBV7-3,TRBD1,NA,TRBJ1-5,TGTGCCAGCAGCTTAACGGGGACAGGGAAGCAGCCCCAGCATTTT,CASSLTGTGKQPQHF
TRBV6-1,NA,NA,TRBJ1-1,TGTGCCAGCACCTCGACACTGAACACTGAAGCTTTCTTT,CASTSTLNTEAFF
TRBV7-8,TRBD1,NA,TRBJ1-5,TGTGCCAGCAGCTTAGAGGGACAGGTTAGCAATCAGCCCCAGCATTTT,CASSLEGQVSNQPQHF
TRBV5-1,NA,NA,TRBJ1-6,TGCGCCAGCAGCTTGGGCCAGGGGTATAATTCACCCCTCCACTTT,CASSLGQGYNSPLHF
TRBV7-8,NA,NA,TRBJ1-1,TGTGCCAGCGGGCGACCGGAGGCTGAAGCTTTCTTT,CASGRPEAEAFF
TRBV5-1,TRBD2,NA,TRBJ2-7,TGCGCCAGCAGCTTGTCCGGGACTAGCGGGGGCTACGAGCAGTACTTC,CASSLSGTSGGYEQYF
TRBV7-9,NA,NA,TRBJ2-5,TGTGCCAGCTCCCCCCCCGGCGGGGCGGGTGAGACCCAGTACTTC,CASSPPGGAGETQYF
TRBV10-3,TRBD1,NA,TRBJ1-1,TGTGCCATCAGCGATGGACAGGGGATAGGAGAAGCTTTCTTT,CAISDGQGIGEAFF
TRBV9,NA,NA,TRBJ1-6,TGTGCCAGCAGCGTATCCGAGGCACCCCTCCACTTT,CASSVSEAPLHF
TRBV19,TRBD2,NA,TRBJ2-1,TGTGCCAGTAGTATCAGCGGGGGGGTCGTGGAGCAGTTCTTC,CASSISGGVVEQFF
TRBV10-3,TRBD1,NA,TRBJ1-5,TGTGCCATCAGCCGGGACAGGGTTCCCAATCAGCCCCAGCATTTT,CAISRDRVPNQPQHF
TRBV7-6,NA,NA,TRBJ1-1,TGTGCCAGCAGCGGGGACTCGAACACTGAAGCTTTCTTT,CASSGDSNTEAFF
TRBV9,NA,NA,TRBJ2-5,TGTGCCAGCAGCGCTTACGGCCCAGGGGAGACCCAGTACTTC,CASSAYGPGETQYF
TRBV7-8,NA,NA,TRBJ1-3,TGTGCCAGCAGCTCAATAATCTCAGGATTCTCTGGAAACACCATATATTTT,CASSSIISGFSGNTIYF
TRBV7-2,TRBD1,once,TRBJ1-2,TGTGCCAGCAGCTTCAGGGGACAGGGGGCTAATAACTATGGCTACACCTTC,CASSFRGQGANNYGYTF
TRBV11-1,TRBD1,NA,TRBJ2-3,TGTGCCAGCAGCTTAGGGGGTGACAGGGCGCAGTATTTT,CASSLGGDRAQYF
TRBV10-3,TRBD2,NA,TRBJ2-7,TGTGCCATCAGTGAGGGGTCCGGAGCGGGGGGGCTATACGAGCAGTACTTC,CAISEGSGAGGLYEQYF
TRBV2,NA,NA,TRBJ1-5,TGTGCCAGCAGCCCCGACAGCCATCAGCCCCAGCATTTT,CASSPDSHQPQHF
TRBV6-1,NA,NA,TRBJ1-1,TGTGCCAGCAGTGAAGGGCCGGGGAGGACTGAAGCTTTCTTT,CASSEGPGRTEAFF
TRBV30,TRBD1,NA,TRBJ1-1,TGTGCCTGGACCACAGGGGGGAACACTGAAGCTTTCTTT,CAWTTGGNTEAFF
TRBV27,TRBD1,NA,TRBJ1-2,TGTGCCAGCAGTCTGACAGGGTTGTCTGGCTACACCTTC,CASSLTGLSGYTF
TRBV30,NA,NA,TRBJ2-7,TGTGCCTGGAGTTTGAAGGGGGCGGGGGAGCAGTACTTC,CAWSLKGAGEQYF
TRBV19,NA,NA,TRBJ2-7,TGTGCCAGCAGGGGTGGTCGTTACGAGCAGTACTTC,CASRGGRYEQYF
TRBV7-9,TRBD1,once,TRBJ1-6,TGTGCCACCAGACAGGGGGCGGACAATTCACCCCTCCACTTT,CATRQGADNSPLHF
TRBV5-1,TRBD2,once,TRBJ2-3,TGCGCCAGCGGACTGCCGGGACTAGCGGGGGGAGCAGATACGCAGTATTTT,CASGLPGLAGGADTQYF
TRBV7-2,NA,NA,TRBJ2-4,TGTGCCAGCAGCTTAGGGGAGTTCATTCAGTACTTC,CASSLGEFIQYF
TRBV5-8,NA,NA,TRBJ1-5,TGTGCCAGCAGCCGCGGGACGAGGAATCAGCCCCAGCATTTT,CASSRGTRNQPQHF
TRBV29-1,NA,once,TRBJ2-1,TGCAGCGTTAGAGCCCGGTACAATGAGCAGTTCTTC,CSVRARYNEQFF
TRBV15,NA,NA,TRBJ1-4,TGTGCCAGCCAGAAGGGGAATGAAAAACTGTTTTTT,CASQKGNEKLFF
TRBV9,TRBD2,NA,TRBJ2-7,TGTGCCAGCAGCGCCGACCGGGAGGTCGAGCAGTACTTC,CASSADREVEQYF
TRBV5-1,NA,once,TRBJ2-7,TGCGCCAGCAGCTTGGTCGCGGGGGCTCCTGTCGAGCAGTACTTC,CASSLVAGAPVEQYF
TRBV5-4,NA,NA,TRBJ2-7,TGTGCCAGCAGCCCAAGGGGGGGCTCCTACGAGCAGTACTTC,CASSPRGGSYEQYF